A single sample gave rise to the 26 T cell receptor beta chains below, sequenced in a study of Ad26.COV2.S vaccination and SARS-CoV-2 variants. The table came from immunoSEQ multiplex PCR; TCRdb's copy has only in-frame clones and leaves some out. Counted here are more than 300,000 clones, about 82% occurring once; the ten biggest clones make up around 2.2%. Described treatment: some 20 received Ad26.COV2.S at low or high dose, single or two shots; about 5 received placebo; per-sample allocation not given. Following the first vaccine or placebo injection, samples were taken on day 63. Sequencing used peripheral blood, obtained in a trial of Ad26.COV2.S vaccine versus placebo. Receptors originate from a person aged 18 to 65 who received the Ad26.COV2.S COVID-19 vaccine or a placebo.

The V and J genes are TRBV7-9 and TRBJ1-6; a possible D gene is TRBD1 (5 bases). Per the germline V gene, CDR1 is SEHNR and CDR2 is FQNEAQ (reference sequence). The CDR3 length is 13 residues. Trimming removed 4 bases at V and 8 bases at J, with 9 bases between. The CDR3 DNA sequence: TGTGCCAGCAGCTCCCGGGGGGATTCACCCCTCCACTTT. This translates into CASSSRGDSPLHF. Variable domain in full (rest from reference TRBV7-9 and TRBJ1-6): DTGVSQNPRHKITKRGQNVTFRCDPISEHNRLYWYRQTLGQGPEFLTYFQNEAQLEKSRLLSDRFSAERPKGSFSTLEIQRTEQGDSAMYLCASSSRGDSPLHFGNGTRLTVT.

V gene TRBV5-1 combines with J gene TRBJ1-2; D gene unclear. Germline V gene data show CDR1 as SGHRS and CDR2 as YFSETQ. Between the trimmed V and J ends, which lost 4 bases and 3 bases, there was a span of 19 bases. The CDR3 is 16 residues long. The CDR3 here is CASSPLVGSGDYGYTF. CDR3 coding DNA: TGCGCCAGCAGCCCCCTGGTGGGTTCCGGGGACTATGGCTACACCTTC.

V usage is TRBV6-1 and J usage is TRBJ2-7, with D perhaps given as TRBD1 or TRBD2 (6 bases each). V dropped 2 bases and J dropped 0 bases, with 11 bases sitting between them. This CDR3 spans 15 amino acids. The germline CDR1 and CDR2 sequences are MNHNS and SASEGT. The CDR3 loop is CASSERGGSSYEQYF. The CDR3 region has the DNA TGTGCCAGCAGTGAACGAGGGGGGAGCTCCTACGAGCAGTACTTC.

V and J are TRBV28 and TRBJ2-1; 8 bases are a match to TRBD2. Germline CDR1 reads MDHEN; CDR2 reads SYDVKM. The CDR3 spans 15 residues. V lost 6 bases, J lost 7 bases, and 11 bases stayed unmatched. Here the CDR3 reads CASSSGGAGSNEQFF. CDR3 coding DNA: TGTGCCAGCAGCTCCGGGGGGGCAGGGAGTAATGAGCAGTTCTTC.

A note on this clone: At the DNA level, this CDR3 is encoded by other sequences in the same sample as well. V and J are TRBV5-6 and TRBJ1-1; 7 nucleotides line up with TRBD1. The CDR3 covers 14 residues. CDR1 and CDR2 (germline): SGHDT, YYEEEE. V lost 4 bases and J lost 3; bases outside the gene matches: 6. The CDR3 DNA reads as TGTGCCAGCAGCCTGACAGGGAGAGACACTGAAGCTTTCTTT. This codes for CASSLTGRDTEAFF. Full variable domain (missing parts from reference TRBV5-6 and TRBJ1-1): DAGVTQSPTHLIKTRGQQVTLRCSPKSGHDTVSWYQQALGQGPQFIFQYYEEEERQRGNFPDRFSGHQFPNYSSELNVNALLLGDSALYLCASSLTGRDTEAFFGQGTRLTVV.

The chain links TRBV20-1 to TRBJ2-7, with D perhaps matching TRBD2 (5 bases). This CDR3 is 12 amino acids long. Per germline, CDR1 DFQATT and CDR2 SNEGSKA (reference sequence). V was cut by 3 bases and J by 5 bases, with 11 bases left in between. CDR3 loop: CSASGAGNEQYF. In DNA, the CDR3 is TGCAGTGCTAGTGGTGCCGGGAACGAGCAGTACTTC.

The rearrangement uses TRBV7-9 and TRBJ1-2; perhaps TRBD1 as D (6 bases). V was cut by 5 bases and J by 8 bases, with 12 bases left in between. CDR1 SEHNR and CDR2 FQNEAQ come from the germline V gene (reference sequence). The CDR3 sequence is 12 residues long. The DNA of the CDR3 is TGTGCCAGCAGCGCGTACAGGGAGGGCTACACCTTC. Encoded protein: CASSAYREGYTF.

This sequence joins TRBV23-1 and TRBJ1-2; D may be TRBD1 (5 bases). TRBV23-1 is filed as an ORF, its function uncertain. This CDR3 is 17 amino acids long. V lost 1 base to trimming and J lost 2 bases, with 17 bases between them. The DNA of the CDR3 is TGCGCCAGCAGTCAATGTGGGGACCCCGAAGGAAACTATGGCTACACCTTC. It codes for CASSQCGDPEGNYGYTF.

The rearrangement links TRBV2 to TRBJ1-2; D possibly corresponds to TRBD1 (6 bases). Germline-derived CDR1 and CDR2 are SNHLY and FYNNEI. V was trimmed by 8 bases and J by 4 bases, leaving 11 bases between them. The CDR3 consists of 12 residues. CDR3 sequence: CASSGGGYGYTF. CDR3 nucleotide sequence: TGTGCCAGCTCTGGGGGCGGCTATGGCTACACCTTC.

The genes are TRBV19 and TRBJ2-3; TRBD2 matches 12 bases. J was trimmed by 2 bases and V by 6 bases; bases with no gene match: 9. Germline CDR1 is LNHDA and CDR2 is SQIVND (reference sequence). The CDR3 runs 17 residues. CDR3 in DNA: TGTGCCAGTAGCCACTCTACTAGCGGGGGGATCACAGATACGCAGTATTTT. It specifies CASSHSTSGGITDTQYF.

This rearrangement joins TRBV7-3 to TRBJ1-2, with TRBD1 as a possible D gene (5 bases). This CDR3 contains 13 residues. The V and J ends lost 6 bases and 5 bases respectively, with 13 bases between them. The V gene's germline CDR1 is SGHTA and CDR2 FQGTGA. The CDR3 bases are TGTGCCAGCAGGGCGCCGACAGATTATGGCTACACCTTC. Translated: CASRAPTDYGYTF.

The chain is built from TRBV3-1 (or the pseudogene TRBV3-2) and TRBJ2-5, with 8 bases fitting TRBD1. Germline CDR1 reads LGHDT; CDR2 reads YNNKEL (reference sequence). The CDR3 totals 19 residues. The junction had 16 bases not matched to a gene; V was cut back by 0 bases and J by 4 bases. Written as DNA, the CDR3 is TGTGCCAGCAGCCAAGATGCTATCAGGGGGCTGTTTATAGGAGAGACCCAGTACTTC. Its translation is CASSQDAIRGLFIGETQYF.

The chain is built from TRBV7-2 and TRBJ1-1; tentative D call: TRBD1 (5 bases). The length of the CDR3 is 17 residues. CDR1 is SGHTA, CDR2 FQGNSA, per germline. The V gene lost 3 bases and the J gene lost 0 bases, with 17 bases spanning the gap. The CDR3 nucleotides are TGTGCCAGCAGCTTGTCAGGGCCCCCCTACCTGAACACTGAAGCTTTCTTT. It yields the protein CASSLSGPPYLNTEAFF.

This clone was counted a few times. The V gene is TRBV7-9, the J gene TRBJ2-7, with D maybe TRBD1 (5 bases). V lost 0 bases to trimming and J lost 12 bases, with 9 bases between them. CDR1 and CDR2 (germline): SEHNR, FQNEAQ (reference sequence). The CDR3 spans 11 residues. Here the CDR3 reads CASSLAGASYF. The DNA of the CDR3 is TGTGCCAGCAGCTTAGCAGGGGCCTCGTACTTC. Using reference TRBV7-9 and TRBJ2-7 for the parts outside the CDR3, the full variable domain is DTGVSQNPRHKITKRGQNVTFRCDPISEHNRLYWYRQTLGQGPEFLTYFQNEAQLEKSRLLSDRFSAERPKGSFSTLEIQRTEQGDSAMYLCASSLAGASYFGPGTRLTVT.

In its sample, this clone was seen once. V usage is TRBV5-1 and J usage is TRBJ2-1; D is perhaps TRBD1 or TRBD2 (5 bases each). This CDR3 region has 18 residues. Deletions cut 5 bases from V and 0 bases from J, with 21 bases between. Germline V gene data show CDR1 as SGHRS and CDR2 as YFSETQ. CDR3 nucleotide sequence: TGCGCCAGCAGGCATACCGTCAACGTGGGGACCTCCTACAATGAGCAGTTCTTC. Encoded protein: CASRHTVNVGTSYNEQFF.

The chain employs TRBV28 and TRBJ2-7; a possible D gene is TRBD1 (6 bases). This CDR3 is 12 amino acids long. Between the trimmed V and J ends, which lost 6 bases and 7 bases, there was a span of 13 bases. Germline V gene sequence: CDR1 MDHEN, CDR2 SYDVKM. The CDR3 loop reads CASSLGQWEQYF. Written as DNA, the CDR3 is TGTGCCAGCAGCCTGGGACAATGGGAGCAGTACTTC.

The count of this clone is one. The rearrangement uses TRBV9 and TRBJ1-1; a weak D match, TRBD1 (5 bases). Trimming shortened V by 2 bases and J by 1 base, and 9 bases separated the two germline ends. The CDR3 contains 14 residues. Germline V CDR1 and CDR2: SGDLS, YYNGEE. The CDR3 DNA is TGTGCCAGCAGCGTTAGACAGACGAACACTGAAGCTTTCTTT. It codes for CASSVRQTNTEAFF.

The chain uses TRBV9 and TRBJ1-1, with D possibly being TRBD1 (5 bases). CDR3 length: 14 amino acids. The ends were cut back, 4 bases at V and 7 bases at J, with 17 bases in the middle. Germline CDR1 SGDLS, CDR2 YYNGEE. CDR3 protein: CASSPGEGLNEAFF. The CDR3 nucleotides are TGTGCCAGCAGCCCCGGAGAGGGGTTAAATGAAGCTTTCTTT.

V usage is TRBV6-2 or TRBV6-3 and J usage is TRBJ1-1, with D possibly matching TRBD1 (5 bases). The CDR3 length is 13 residues. The V gene's germline CDR1 is MNHEY and CDR2 SVGEGT. Trimming cost V 4 bases and J 1 base, with 7 bases left between them. The chain's CDR3 is CASSSQGNTEAFF. In nucleotides, the CDR3 is TGTGCCAGCAGTTCTCAGGGGAACACTGAAGCTTTCTTT.

As for this clone: Sequence at one end of the junction differs from germline and may be a read error. The V gene is TRBV7-7, the J gene TRBJ2-3, with D perhaps TRBD2 (6 bases). This CDR3 spans 13 amino acids. Germline CDR1 and CDR2: SSHAT and FNYEAQ (reference sequence). This CDR3 reads CTSSRGYTDTQYF. The CDR3 nucleotides read TGTACCAGCAGCCGGGGGTACACAGATACGCAGTATTTT.

The gene calls are TRBV9 and TRBJ2-1, with D hard to call. V lost 2 bases, J lost 5 bases, and 14 bases lay in between. Germline values: CDR1 SGDLS, CDR2 YYNGEE. CDR3 length: 15 amino acids. The CDR3 reads CASSVEAFLDNEQFF. CDR3 bases: TGTGCCAGCAGCGTCGAAGCATTCTTGGACAATGAGCAGTTCTTC.

This clone was found a few times. At the DNA level, this CDR3 is encoded by other sequences in the same sample as well. The genes are TRBV2 and TRBJ2-7; 7 nucleotides align to TRBD2. The CDR3 sequence is 14 residues long. CDR1 and CDR2 (germline): SNHLY, FYNNEI. Unmatched junction bases numbered 7, after V lost 5 bases and J lost 3 bases. The CDR3 reads CASSRAGSSYEQYF. In DNA, the CDR3 is TGTGCCAGCAGTAGAGCGGGGAGCAGCTACGAGCAGTACTTC.

The V and J genes are TRBV10-3 and TRBJ1-1; perhaps TRBD1 as D (5 bases). Germline V lookup: CDR1 ENHRY, CDR2 SYGVKD. The CDR3 extends over 14 amino acids. V dropped 0 bases and J dropped 4 bases, with 9 bases sitting between them. The CDR3 sequence is CAISESGALTEAFF. CDR3 nucleotide sequence: TGTGCCATCAGTGAGTCAGGGGCGCTCACTGAAGCTTTCTTT.

This rearrangement joins TRBV5-1 to TRBJ2-5, with TRBD2 as a possible D gene (6 bases). Trimming left V 0 bases short and J 5 bases short, with 11 bases between. Germline V CDR1 and CDR2: SGHRS, YFSETQ. The CDR3 sequence is 14 residues long. CDR3 amino acids: CASSLVGTEETQYF. In DNA, the CDR3 is TGCGCCAGCAGCTTGGTCGGGACTGAGGAGACCCAGTACTTC.

The V gene is TRBV28, the J gene TRBJ2-2; 12 nucleotides agree with TRBD2. The junction had 2 bases not matched to a gene; V was cut back by 7 bases and J by 5 bases. Per germline, CDR1 MDHEN and CDR2 SYDVKM. This CDR3 spans 14 amino acids. The CDR3 reads CASKTSGGTGELFF. The CDR3 coding sequence is TGTGCCAGCAAGACTAGCGGGGGTACCGGGGAGCTGTTTTTT.

This clone was picked up one time. The chain couples TRBV11-1 to TRBJ2-1, with 8 bases aligning to TRBD1. Trimming removed 5 bases from V and 8 bases from J; junction bases left unmatched: 8. This CDR3 is 14 amino acids long. Germline lookup yields CDR1 SGHAT and CDR2 FQDESV (reference sequence). In DNA, the CDR3 is TGTGCCAGCAGCCGCAGGGGGCTTGTAGATGAGCAGTTCTTC. This translates into CASSRRGLVDEQFF.